This T cell receptor beta chain was sequenced for a study of blood T cell repertoires in COVID-19. Original processing methods: From reference gene primer amplification, estimates of nucleated cell counts were derived. Here immunoSEQ multiplex PCR was the method, and the copy in TCRdb shows in-frame clones only, minus some. From that table come the V and J calls and clone size; the DNA was used to work out D and trimming. The table includes 300,000 to 450,000 clones, 70% to 90% detected once. Per the germline V gene, CDR1 is LGHDT and CDR2 is YNNKEL (reference sequence). The CDR3 contains 15 residues. V was pared by 0 bases and J by 7 bases, with 15 bases between.

The TCR was taken from a young man who had recovered from COVID-19. What was sequenced was PBMCs or T cells enriched from blood (not recorded which). The V call is TRBV3-1 (or the pseudogene TRBV3-2), the J call TRBJ1-2; D is possibly TRBD1 (6 bases). The DNA for the CDR3 is TGTGCCAGCAGCCAAGATCGAAGACAGGTCTCTGGCTACACCTTC. This codes for CASSQDRRQVSGYTF.